Below, one T cell receptor beta chain is given with its context. Its antigen is unknown. This entry is derived from a study of cytomegalovirus exposure and HLA in healthy donors. V lost 3 bases, J lost 2 bases, and 9 bases stayed unmatched. Germline CDR1 reads SGHRS; CDR2 reads YFSETQ. The CDR3 contains 16 residues. Overall study findings and caveats: The number of N-insertions in an Asian-associated ancestry cluster was reportedly below the approximately 700-donor mean in a later analysis. In a later analysis, DRB1 alleles had the most associated TCRs; HLA-C alleles the fewest.

PCR amplification relied on 60 Vbeta primers (plus 13 Jbeta primers). Produced via immunoSEQ multiplex PCR; TCRdb's table is partial and in-frame only. The data hold approximately 280,000 clones, with roughly 85% observed a single time. Sequenced sample: PBMCs. This chain links TRBV5-1 with TRBJ2-7, with TRBD1 matching 9 bases. The source of this sequence is a man in his forties in good health and CMV-seropositive. The CDR3: CASSWGGQGSPYEQYF. The CDR3 nucleotides are TGCGCCAGCAGCTGGGGAGGACAGGGGTCCCCCTACGAGCAGTACTTC.